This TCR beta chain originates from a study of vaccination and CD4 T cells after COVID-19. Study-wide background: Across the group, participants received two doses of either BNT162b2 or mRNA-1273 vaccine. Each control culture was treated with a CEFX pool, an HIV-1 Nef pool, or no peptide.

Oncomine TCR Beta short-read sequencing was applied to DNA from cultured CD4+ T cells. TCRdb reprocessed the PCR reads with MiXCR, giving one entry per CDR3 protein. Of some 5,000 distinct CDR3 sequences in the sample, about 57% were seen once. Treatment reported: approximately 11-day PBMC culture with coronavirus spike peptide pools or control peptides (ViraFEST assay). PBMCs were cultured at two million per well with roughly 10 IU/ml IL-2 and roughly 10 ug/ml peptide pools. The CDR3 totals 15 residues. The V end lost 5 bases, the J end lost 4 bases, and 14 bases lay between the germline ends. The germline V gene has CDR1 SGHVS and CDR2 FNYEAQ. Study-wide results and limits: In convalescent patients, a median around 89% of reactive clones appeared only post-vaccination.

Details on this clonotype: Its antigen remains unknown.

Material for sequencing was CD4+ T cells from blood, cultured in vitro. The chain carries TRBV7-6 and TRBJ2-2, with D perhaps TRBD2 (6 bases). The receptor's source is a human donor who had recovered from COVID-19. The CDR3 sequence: CASSPQEGGTGELFF. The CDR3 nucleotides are TGTGCCAGCAGCCCTCAGGAGGGTGGCACCGGGGAGCTGTTTTTT.